The entry below describes one TCR beta chain. This clone was found once. The antigen it binds to is not known. No per-base quality is available; no much larger clone lies one base away. This sample is part of a study of cytomegalovirus exposure and HLA in healthy donors (dated by TCRdb to the late 2010s). Context from the whole study: In an earlier analysis of under 750 of the donors, around 290 Gb of sequence data and 117 million unique TCR beta sequences from roughly 180 million T cells were reported. Around 300 gigabases of sequencing data and tens of millions of unique TCR sequences were included in an early release covering roughly 700 HLA-typed donors. Among the approximately 400 genotyped donors, about 83% belonged to the genetic ancestry cluster associated with self-reported Caucasian donors. The study aimed to test whether cataloging public T cell receptors could reveal signatures of past pathogen exposure. The T cell repertoires of 666 subjects were profiled by immunosequencing and related to cytomegalovirus serostatus. In addition to the first cohort of 666 subjects, a separate validation cohort of 130 or so different subjects was used. To predict cytomegalovirus infection status, the study combined high-throughput TCR immunosequencing, statistical association of individual TCRs with disease status, and machine learning. A later analysis re-analyzed previously published TCR beta repertoires from approximately 670 donors and added high-resolution HLA genotyping to study TCR occurrence patterns. The later analysis used no new phenotypic data to find candidate immune exposures, relying instead on TCR beta sequences and their occurrence across donors. In an earlier analysis of roughly 540 of the donors, high-throughput TCR beta sequencing was used to judge whether each TCR beta V gene segment behaved as functional or pseudogenic. Donor age, sex, ethnicity and CMV serostatus were compiled alongside the repertoire data. Genome-wide SNP genotypes for about 65% of the roughly 670 donors were used in a later genetic analysis, which treated that subset as a discovery cohort. Every discovery cohort repertoire had been produced on one sequencing platform. Class I and class II HLA loci were covered by the typing at four-digit resolution. The number of donors typed differed by locus, with about 629-640 for A, B, C, DRB1 and DQB1, about 500 for DQA1, 606 for DPA1, and under 490 for DPB1. Roughly five DR-DQ haplotypes were handled as single units for association and clustering, since linkage in the cohort was strong. Among about 400 genotyped donors of the cohort, an average of around 250,000 unique TCR beta nucleotide sequences was sequenced per donor, of which roughly 17% were non-productive. General findings and caveats noted by the study authors: Sequencing depth was assumed to be roughly uniform across donors in the presence/absence analyses, though that assumption may not hold. While some public TCRs were present in many individuals, most TCR sequences turned up only very rarely across donors. A later analysis found that most CMV-associated TCR beta chains appeared HLA-restricted, with HLA associations seemingly driven largely by CMV exposure. According to a later genetic analysis, donors in an Asian-associated ancestry cluster had fewer N-insertions in productive TCRs than the approximately 650-donor mean. Assigning TCR associations to individual alleles was difficult when HLA alleles, especially DR and DQ, strongly co-occurred. The 87-base-pair reads could not distinguish some IMGT-functional V segments, including TRBV6-2 and TRBV6-3, so those segments were excluded. In vitro tests confirmed that a few of the cytomegalovirus-associated TCR beta chains recognize cytomegalovirus antigens. For the cohort, immune exposure information was limited to CMV serostatus. Several of the top co-occurrence clusters appeared to be linked to parvovirus B19, influenza, CMV and Epstein-Barr virus, according to a later analysis. In a later analysis, HLA-associated TCR beta chains were found to be more clonally expanded and to have lower generation probabilities than equally common non-associated chains. Correlated functional status among segregating V segments might reflect linkage disequilibrium, but an unknown experimental factor could not be ruled out. In a later analysis, 15,000 to 20,000 TCR beta sequences were associated with specific HLA alleles at a false discovery rate of 0.05. In both the original and validation cohorts, the classifier was reported to diagnose cytomegalovirus status with high specificity and sensitivity. In this cohort, only TCR beta chains were sequenced, and detectable features were limited by the absence of alpha or paired-chain data. A cluster of highly shared sequence variants was judged likely to be a technical artifact of the sequencing pipeline. The authors suggested that the approach could potentially be extended to other disease states and immunological phenotypes. HLA typing was unavailable for some donors at each locus, so association tests used only the typed subset. A later genetic analysis associated a missense DCLRE1C variant with V-gene and J-gene trimming of TCR beta chains, and an independent cohort replicated the association. Because counts were too low, about 18 rarely observed V segments, including chromosome 9 orphons, were excluded from the earlier analysis of 587 of the donors. A further reported finding was that TCR beta sequences accurately predicted the HLA-A and HLA-B alleles for most subjects in the first cohort. An earlier analysis of several hundred of the donors showed that most TCR beta V segments appeared in productive rearrangements either about 90% or about 30% of the time, which broadly matched IMGT annotations. The study gave a list of around 170 TCR beta chains associated with cytomegalovirus. In a later analysis, the rate of TCR association differed among HLA loci, with DRB1 alleles having the most associated TCRs and HLA-C alleles having the fewest.

In total, approximately 610 healthy bone marrow donors made up the cohort. All cohort members were sampled while nominally healthy, although unrecorded immune exposures were likely present. The donor was CMV seronegative and was included in the group of hundreds of seronegative cohort members. Every donor gave a peripheral blood sample, and the peripheral blood mononuclear cells from that sample were used for TCR beta sequencing. The Qiagen DNeasy Blood Extraction Kit was used to extract genomic DNA from the blood cell samples. Per the germline V gene, SNHLY is the CDR1 and FYNNEI is the CDR2. At the junction V is shortened by 6 bases and J by 4 bases, with 11 bases in between. Inclusive of the bounding cysteine and phenylalanine, the CDR3 is 13 residues long. Only the CDR3 part of the read is kept: 39 bases, read in frame from the first base. The library was built by means of the immunoSEQ multiplex PCR assay. The multiplex PCR relied on a mix of 60 forward primers for TCR Vbeta segments and 13 reverse primers for TCR Jbeta segments. The CDR3 region of rearranged TCR beta genes was amplified from genomic DNA by a multiplex PCR assay. The Illumina HiSeq System was used to sequence the amplified TCR beta libraries as 87-base-pair reads. The paper's data handling went like this. Across the roughly 640 repertoires, a later analysis counted roughly 77 million unique TCR beta chains, roughly 11 million of which were shared by at least two donors. To remove PCR and sequencing errors, raw reads were error-corrected and collapsed into unique sequences using a nearest-neighbor algorithm that merged closely related sequences. CDR3 sequences were aligned to IMGT reference sequences to assign V, D and J gene segments. For a sequence to be retained, a match of at least six nucleotides to both a V gene segment and a J gene segment was required. A rearrangement was called productive if the CDR3 had no stop codons and remained in frame with V and J, and every other rearrangement was called non-productive. Following IMGT convention, CDR3 was defined as the stretch from the second conserved V-encoded cysteine to the conserved J-encoded phenylalanine. Sequences without an unambiguous match to a single V gene segment were excluded from the earlier analysis of almost 600 of the donors. In an earlier analysis of some 590 of the donors, V segments were called functional above 56.7% productive rearrangements and were called segregating when the between-donor standard deviation exceeded 5%. To diagnose cytomegalovirus status from the catalog of TCR beta chain sequences, a statistical classification framework was built. In a later analysis, V and J genes were assigned by comparing TCR nucleotide sequences against IMGT/GENE-DB human TR gene sequences. A later analysis assigned CDR3 sequences and most-parsimonious VDJ recombination scenarios with the TCRdist pipeline. In a later analysis, each TCR beta chain was defined by its CDR3 amino acid sequence together with its V-gene family, and reads without a unique V-gene family were excluded. In a later analysis, 450 to 600 highly shared, low-generation-probability nucleotide sequences were removed to address suspected cross-contamination and a sequencing artifact. A later analysis calculated a clonal expansion index for each public chain from normalized within-repertoire ranks of inferred template counts. A later analysis computed generation probabilities with a VDJ recombination model fitted to out-of-frame rearrangements, and checked the results against IGoR. Hypergeometric tests were used in a later analysis to score TCR-TCR, TCR-HLA and TCR-CMV co-occurrence, with a repertoire-size bias correction applied to the TCR pairs. To estimate false discovery rates, a later analysis permuted the HLA or CMV assignments 20 times. A later analysis grouped co-occurring TCRs with DBSCAN, adding TCRdist sequence similarity when clustering within HLA-allele-positive subsets. For co-occurrence clustering, repertoires with fewer than 30,000 or more than 120,000 public chains were excluded, along with four to six repertoires with anomalous nucleotide sharing. The table was pulled from immuneACCESS by TCRdb, which kept in-frame rearrangements only. Such tables lose some clones; where checked, under half of the loss comes from unresolved V genes, and the rest has no known cause. D and trimming come from the DNA, and the V and J calls and clone size come from that table. The sample has some 120,000 clones on record, around 75% of them singletons. Over 1.5% of the sample is in the top ten clones.

The clonotype was recovered from a woman aged 18-29 years in good health and CMV-seronegative. Source material: PBMCs. The rearranged chain carries TRBV2 and TRBJ2-3; possibly the D gene is TRBD2, per 5 matching bases. The nucleotide sequence reads TGTGCCAGCAGAAGAATGAGGGCAGATACGCAGTATTTT. This codes for CASRRMRADTQYF. Joined to the reference TRBV2 and TRBJ2-3 proteins, this CDR3 gives the full variable domain: EPEVTQTPSHQVTQMGQEVILRCVPISNHLYFYWYRQILGQKVEFLVSFYNNEISEKSEIFDDQFSVERPDGSNFTLKIRSTKLEDSAMYFCASRRMRADTQYFGPGTRLTVL.